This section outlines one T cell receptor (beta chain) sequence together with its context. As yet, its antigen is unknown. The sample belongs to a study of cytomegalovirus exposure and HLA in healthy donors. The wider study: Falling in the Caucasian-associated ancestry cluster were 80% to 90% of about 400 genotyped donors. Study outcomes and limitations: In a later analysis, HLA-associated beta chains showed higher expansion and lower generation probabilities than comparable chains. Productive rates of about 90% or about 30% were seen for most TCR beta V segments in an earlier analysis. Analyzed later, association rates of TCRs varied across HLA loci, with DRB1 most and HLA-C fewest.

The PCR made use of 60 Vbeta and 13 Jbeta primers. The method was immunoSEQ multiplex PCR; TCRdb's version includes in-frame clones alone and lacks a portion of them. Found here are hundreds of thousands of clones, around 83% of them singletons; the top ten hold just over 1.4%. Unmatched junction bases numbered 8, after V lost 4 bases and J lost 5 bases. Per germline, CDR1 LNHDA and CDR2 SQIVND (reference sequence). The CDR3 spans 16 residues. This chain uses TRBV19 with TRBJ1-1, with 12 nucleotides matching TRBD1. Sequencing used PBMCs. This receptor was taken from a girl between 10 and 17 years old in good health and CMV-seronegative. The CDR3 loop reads CASSTRDRGPATEAFF. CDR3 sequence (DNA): TGTGCCAGTAGTACTAGGGACAGGGGGCCTGCAACTGAAGCTTTCTTT. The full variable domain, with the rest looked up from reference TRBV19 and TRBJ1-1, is DGGITQSPKYLFRKEGQNVTLSCEQNLNHDAMYWYRQDPGQGLRLIYYSQIVNDFQKGDIAEGYSVSREKKESFPLTVTSAQKNPTAFYLCASSTRDRGPATEAFFGQGTRLTVV.